This paragraph covers one T cell receptor beta chain sequence. Its antigen is not known. The data were obtained in a study of OX40 agonist ivuxolimab in advanced cancers. Study context: Two cutaneous melanoma patients and one hepatocellular carcinoma patient, three in all, had partial responses. Study results and limitations: Not determined was the antigen specificity of the expanded peripheral T cells. Clonal expansion from baseline to week 6 occurred in both CD4+ and CD8+ T cells.

This CDR3 has 17 residues. CDR1 is SEHNR and CDR2 is FQNEAQ in the germline V gene (reference sequence). Trimming removed 4 bases from V and 4 bases from J, with 22 bases in between. Sequencing used immunoSEQ multiplex PCR; TCRdb keeps in-frame clones, though not all of them. The sample comprises 70,000 to 85,000 clones, around nine tenths of which are singletons, and around 4.4% rests with the top ten. The sample here was CD4+ or CD8+ T cells sorted from blood, taken in a trial of the OX40 agonist ivuxolimab. The source of this sequence is an adult with an advanced solid tumor such as melanoma, head and neck, liver or kidney cancer. V and J are TRBV7-9 and TRBJ2-5; possibly TRBD2 for D (5 bases). CDR3 amino acids: CASSSPWVRGGSETQYF. CDR3 nucleotide sequence: TGTGCCAGCAGCTCACCCTGGGTCCGGGGTGGGTCAGAGACCCAGTACTTC.